This TCR beta chain comes out of a study of blood T cell repertoires in COVID-19. As originally analysed: Amplification with reference gene primers provided the estimates of nucleated cell counts. Clones were sequenced by immunoSEQ multiplex PCR, and TCRdb holds only the in-frame ones, with some missing. V and J calls and clone size come straight from that table; D and trimming were deduced from the DNA. The profile covers some 220,000 clones, with more than 75% appearing a single time and roughly 13% taken by the ten largest. This receptor was identified in a human donor in a cohort sampled during active COVID-19. The sequenced sample was peripheral blood.

The DNA for the CDR3 is TGCAGTGCTAGTCGGCAGGCAGATTCACCCCTCCACTTT. Translated: CSASRQADSPLHF. The rearrangement links TRBV20-1 to TRBJ1-6; D uncertain. CDR3 length equals 13 residues. Germline CDR1 is DFQATT and CDR2 is SNEGSKA (reference sequence). The V gene lost 3 bases and the J gene lost 8 bases, with 11 bases spanning the gap.